The clone carrying this TCR beta chain was seen a single time. What it recognizes is unknown. The data stem from a study of cytomegalovirus exposure and HLA in healthy donors. Overall study results and limits: Reportedly, a later analysis found an Asian-associated ancestry cluster had fewer N-insertions than the approximately 600-donor mean. As was reported, the classifier diagnosed cytomegalovirus status with high specificity and sensitivity.

Germline CDR1 is SGHNT and CDR2 is YENEEA. The CDR3 contains 15 residues. V lost 1 base, J lost 0 bases, and 1 base stayed unmatched. PCR primers comprised 60 Vbeta and 13 Jbeta primers. Data came from immunoSEQ multiplex PCR; TCRdb stores just in-frame clones and leaves some out. The sample consists of roughly 100,000 clones, roughly four fifths of them appearing once. The specimen sequenced was PBMCs. The chain joins TRBV11-3 to TRBJ2-3, with 7 bases matching TRBD2. This sequence originates from a man aged 25-45 years in good health and CMV-seropositive. The CDR3 region is CASSLAGGSTDTQYF. The DNA for the CDR3 is TGTGCCAGCAGCTTAGCGGGAGGTAGCACAGATACGCAGTATTTT.